The clone carrying this T cell receptor (delta chain) qualifies as medium-sized (0.01 to 0.1%). TCRdb reanalyzed the RT-PCR reads using CATT. The sample includes approximately 3,200 delta-chain clones, just over 20% seen only once; the top ten take roughly 24%. The source of the sample is a study of gamma-delta T cells after stem cell transplantation. Deletions cut 4 bases from V and 0 bases from J, with 15 bases between. The CDR3 loop spans 14 amino acids. The germline V gene has CDR1 TVYSNPD and CDR2 GDNSRS (reference sequence). The receptor was isolated from a human donor. It is not recorded whose cells these are; they may come from a transplant donor. Sequencing input: gamma-delta T cells. V usage is TRDV3 and J usage is TRDJ1; D unclear. The CDR3 region is CASDLQAYTDKLIF. CDR3 in DNA: TGTGCCTCCGACCTCCAGGCGTACACCGATAAACTCATCTTT.